This TCR beta chain was documented in a study of blood T cell repertoires in COVID-19. Turning to the study itself: T cells, B-cell-depleted T cells, or PBMCs supplied cDNA or gDNA.

The data were produced by immunoSEQ multiplex PCR, yet TCRdb's version contains in-frame clones alone and is incomplete. The repertoire holds 200,000 to 250,000 clones, with under 85% as singletons. CDR1 KGHDR and CDR2 SFDVKD come from the germline V gene. V lost 0 bases and J 7 bases, leaving 8 bases between the germline ends. The CDR3 length is 13 residues. Participants' reported clinical history set cohort assignment. The TCR sequence derives from a man aged 55-75 years who had recovered from COVID-19. Sequencing was performed on PBMCs or T cells enriched from blood (not recorded which). The rearrangement joins TRBV24-1 to TRBJ1-1, with D perhaps matching TRBD1 (6 bases). For the CDR3, the DNA is TGTGCCACCAGTGATTTGCGGACAGATGAAGCTTTCTTT. Translating it yields CATSDLRTDEAFF.